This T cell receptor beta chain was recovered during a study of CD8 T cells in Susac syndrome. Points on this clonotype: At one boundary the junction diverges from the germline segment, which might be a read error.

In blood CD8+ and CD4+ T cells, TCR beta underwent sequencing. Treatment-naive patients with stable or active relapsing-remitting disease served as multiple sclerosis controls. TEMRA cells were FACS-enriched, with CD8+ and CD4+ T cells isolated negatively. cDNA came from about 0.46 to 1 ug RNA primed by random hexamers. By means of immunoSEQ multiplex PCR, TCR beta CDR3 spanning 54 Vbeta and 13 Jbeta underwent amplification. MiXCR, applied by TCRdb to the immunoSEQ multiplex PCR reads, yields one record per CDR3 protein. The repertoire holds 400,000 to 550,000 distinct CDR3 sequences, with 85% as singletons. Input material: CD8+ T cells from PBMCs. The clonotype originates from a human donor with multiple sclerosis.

Written as DNA, the CDR3 is TGTGCCACCAGTTTTTACACCTGGGGTAACACCGGGGAGCTGTTTTTT. Protein product: CATSFYTWGNTGELFF. V gene TRBV12-3 or TRBV12-4 combines with J gene TRBJ2-2; D not resolved. The CDR3 is made up of 16 amino acids.